This TCR beta chain was obtained from a study of blood T cell repertoires in COVID-19. Study-level information: Donors in the United States, Italy and Spain gave samples during acute or convalescent COVID-19. T cells, B-cell-depleted T cells, or PBMCs supplied cDNA or gDNA.

In the original analysis: Researchers report that nucleated cell counts were estimated from reference gene primer amplification. Libraries were prepared by immunoSEQ multiplex PCR; TCRdb keeps only in-frame clonotypes and omits some of them. V, J and clone size are those of that table, while D and trimming were read from the DNA. The repertoire has under 350,000 clones, roughly 85% of them found once; the top ten carry just over 7%. The CDR3 is 11 residues long. The ends lost 7 bases at V and 3 bases at J; junction bases unmatched: 3. Germline V CDR1 and CDR2: SQVTM, ANQGSEA. The TCR sequence derives from a human donor in a cohort sampled during active COVID-19. The sequenced sample consisted of peripheral blood. The chain carries TRBV29-1 and TRBJ2-7, with 7 bases lining up with TRBD1. The CDR3: CSGQGNYEQYF. CDR3 in DNA: TGCAGCGGACAGGGAAACTACGAGCAGTACTTC.